This is a list of T cell receptor beta chains from one sample in a study of blood T cell repertoires in COVID-19. The repertoire was sequenced with immunoSEQ multiplex PCR; TCRdb's copy has only in-frame clones and lacks some. The table lists more than 200,000 clones, approximately 82% of them singletons, with 8% to 10% in the top ten. Source material: peripheral blood. Receptors were obtained from a woman aged 50 to 60 with acute or convalescent COVID-19. Both conserved end residues are part of each CDR3. A D gene is named only where the DNA matches it firmly. Clone size, where shown, is once, few, many, or a class for clones that have expanded.

J gene | V gene | D gene | clone size | CDR3 DNA | CDR3 protein
TRBJ2-3 | TRBV13 | TRBD2 | . | TGTGCCAGCAGCCGACCCGAAGCGGGAGGATCAGATACGCAGTATTTT | CASSRPEAGGSDTQYF
TRBJ2-1 | TRBV7-6 | . | . | TGTGCCAGCAGCTTAGGGCAGGACTACAATGAGCAGTTCTTC | CASSLGQDYNEQFF
TRBJ2-3 | TRBV9 | TRBD1 | . | TGTGCCAGCAGCCCTGGGGACAGGGGGACAGATACGCAGTATTTT | CASSPGDRGTDTQYF
TRBJ2-7 | TRBV28 | . | . | TGTGCCAGCAGTTTATCTCCCCGCGCATTTTCCTACGAGCAGTACTTC | CASSLSPRAFSYEQYF
TRBJ2-7 | TRBV10-3 | . | . | TGTGCCATCAGTGAGTCGGGGAGCGAGCAGTACTTC | CAISESGSEQYF
TRBJ2-4 | TRBV6-5 | TRBD2 | . | TGTGCCAGCAGACCATTCGGGGGGGACGGAAACATTCAGTACTTC | CASRPFGGDGNIQYF
TRBJ2-5 | TRBV28 | . | . | TGTGCCAGCAGCTCATGGCAGAGGCGGGCCCACCAAGAGACCCAGTACTTC | CASSSWQRRAHQETQYF
TRBJ2-7 | TRBV7-3 | . | . | TGTGCCAGCAGCTCCGGAGCGGCTGGGAAGGAGCAGTACTTC | CASSSGAAGKEQYF
TRBJ2-4 | TRBV19 | TRBD2 | . | TGTGCCAGTAGTATGTCTAGCGGGAGGGCCATAAACATTCAGTACTTC | CASSMSSGRAINIQYF
TRBJ2-7 | TRBV6-2/TRBV6-3 | TRBD2 | . | TGTGCCAGCAGCCCCCTGGGGCTAGCGGACCCCTACGAGCAGTACTTC | CASSPLGLADPYEQYF
TRBJ1-2 | TRBV9 | . | . | TGTGCCAGCAGCGTTAGTCCTTCACATGGCTACACCTTC | CASSVSPSHGYTF
TRBJ2-5 | TRBV9 | . | . | TGTGCCAGCAGCGCCCTCGAGGGGGTAGGGGAGACCCAGTACTTC | CASSALEGVGETQYF
TRBJ2-7 | TRBV7-2 | TRBD2 | . | TGTGCCAGCAGCTTAGGGAGCGGGGGCTCCTACGAGCAGTACTTC | CASSLGSGGSYEQYF
TRBJ2-5 | TRBV5-4 | . | . | TGTGCCAGCAGCTTAGAACCAACAGCAGAGACCCAGTACTTC | CASSLEPTAETQYF
TRBJ1-5 | TRBV5-4 | . | . | TGTGCCAGCAGCTTGTTTGGGAGTAATCAGCCCCAGCATTTT | CASSLFGSNQPQHF
TRBJ1-2 | TRBV6-5 | . | . | TGTGCCAGCAAAAAGCAGGACTATGGCTACACCTTC | CASKKQDYGYTF
TRBJ1-4 | TRBV6-5 | TRBD1 | . | TGTGCCAGCAGTCAACGGGACAGGGATAGACTGTTTTTT | CASSQRDRDRLFF
TRBJ2-7 | TRBV7-9 | TRBD2 | . | TGTGCCAGCAGCCAGGGGGCTAGCGGGAGTGTTCCCGAGCAGTACTTC | CASSQGASGSVPEQYF
TRBJ1-3 | TRBV7-2 | . | . | TGTGCCAGCAGCCGTGACAGGCAGAGCTCTGGAAACACCATATATTTT | CASSRDRQSSGNTIYF
TRBJ1-5 | TRBV6-5 | TRBD1 | . | TGTGCCAGCAGACTAACAGGGGGCAATCAGCCCCAGCATTTT | CASRLTGGNQPQHF
TRBJ2-3 | TRBV3-1/TRBV3-2 | TRBD2 | once | TGTGCCAGCAGCTTCCTAGGGCGGGAGGCCGGCACAGATACGCAGTATTTT | CASSFLGREAGTDTQYF
TRBJ1-2 | TRBV5-1 | TRBD1 | . | TGCGCCAGCAGCTTGCGGGACAGGGGTGACTATGGCTACACCTTC | CASSLRDRGDYGYTF
TRBJ2-3 | TRBV6-5 | . | . | TGTGCCAGCAGTTCCCTGACCGGGGGCACAGATACGCAGTATTTT | CASSSLTGGTDTQYF
TRBJ2-1 | TRBV5-1 | . | . | TGCGCCAGCAGCCCCCGGGACTACAATGAGCAGTTCTTC | CASSPRDYNEQFF
TRBJ2-3 | TRBV29-1 | TRBD2 | . | TGCAGCGTTGAAGATCGGCTAGCGGCCACAGATACGCAGTATTTT | CSVEDRLAATDTQYF
TRBJ2-3 | TRBV30 | . | . | TGTGCCTGGAGTGTAGGGGGAGTGGCAGATACGCAGTATTTT | CAWSVGGVADTQYF
TRBJ2-5 | TRBV20-1 | . | . | TGCAGTGCTAGACCAGGGGAGACCCAGTACTTC | CSARPGETQYF
TRBJ1-2 | TRBV27 | . | . | TGTGCCAGCAGTTTATCTAGCCCACCGGGGGGCTATGGCTACACCTTC | CASSLSSPPGGYGYTF
TRBJ2-3 | TRBV20-1 | TRBD2 | . | TGCAGTGCTAGTTGGCGGGAGAGTGGAGATACGCAGTATTTT | CSASWRESGDTQYF
TRBJ2-7 | TRBV5-6 | TRBD2 | . | TGTGCCAGCAGCCTTCTAGCGGGAGTATTCGACGAGCAGTACTTC | CASSLLAGVFDEQYF
TRBJ2-3 | TRBV10-1 | . | . | TGCGCCAGCAGTTCAGGGGGAGGCCATATGGGGGTCACAGATACGCAGTATTTT | CASSSGGGHMGVTDTQYF
TRBJ2-3 | TRBV3-1/TRBV3-2 | TRBD1 | . | TGTGCCAGCAGCCAGGCTGGACAGGGGGCTGGTACGCAGTATTTT | CASSQAGQGAGTQYF
TRBJ1-1 | TRBV19 | . | . | TGTGCCAGTAGTGTGGTTAGGGGCAACACTGAAGCTTTCTTT | CASSVVRGNTEAFF
TRBJ2-6 | TRBV20-1 | TRBD1 | few | TGCAGTGCTAGTGACAGGGGGACCTCTGGGGCCAACGTCCTGACTTTC | CSASDRGTSGANVLTF
TRBJ2-3 | TRBV15 | . | . | TGTGCCACCAGCAGAGACTCAGGGCTTCCAGATACGCAGTATTTT | CATSRDSGLPDTQYF
TRBJ2-7 | TRBV24-1 | . | . | TGTGCCACCAGTTCCGGAGCCCCCGAGCAGTACTTC | CATSSGAPEQYF
TRBJ2-5 | TRBV28 | . | . | TGTGCCAGCAGTTCCCCGACAGGATCAGAGACCCAGTACTTC | CASSSPTGSETQYF
TRBJ2-7 | TRBV5-3 | TRBD1 | . | TGTGCCAGAAGCCTTCCGGGACAGGGGGGGGCCTACGAGCAGTACTTC | CARSLPGQGGAYEQYF
TRBJ1-4 | TRBV28 | . | . | TGTGCCAGCAGTCAGATTAACCTCGGGAGTCGGATAGGGGAAAAACTGTTTTTT | CASSQINLGSRIGEKLFF
TRBJ2-7 | TRBV15 | TRBD1 | once | TGTGCCACCAGCAGAGATGTGTGGGAGACAGGGGGCTCAGTATCCTACGAGCAGTACTTC | CATSRDVWETGGSVSYEQYF
TRBJ2-3 | TRBV4-1 | TRBD2 | . | TGCGCCAGCAGCCATGGGGGGACTAGCGGTAGCACAGATACGCAGTATTTT | CASSHGGTSGSTDTQYF
TRBJ2-1 | TRBV29-1 | TRBD2 | . | TGCAGCGTGGGGACTAGCCATGAGCAGTTCTTC | CSVGTSHEQFF
TRBJ1-2 | TRBV6-5 | . | . | TGTGCCAGCACCCAACAGGGAAACTATGGCTACACCTTC | CASTQQGNYGYTF
TRBJ1-6 | TRBV11-1 | . | . | TGTGCCAGCAGCCGAGACCGGGAGGCACCCCTCCACTTT | CASSRDREAPLHF
TRBJ1-2 | TRBV12-3/TRBV12-4 | . | . | TGTGCCAGCAGCAGGGGTGTCCCCTATGGCTACACCTTC | CASSRGVPYGYTF
TRBJ1-2 | TRBV27 | . | . | TGTGCCAGCAGTCTTCGACAGGCTAGGGGCTATGGCTACACCTTC | CASSLRQARGYGYTF
TRBJ2-2 | TRBV5-8 | . | . | TGTGCCAGCAGCCCAGGACAGCGACGCACCGGGGAGCTGTTTTTT | CASSPGQRRTGELFF
TRBJ2-5 | TRBV5-1 | . | . | TGCGCCAGCAGCCCTGGAAGCGCAGGGGTAGGGGAGACCCAGTACTTC | CASSPGSAGVGETQYF
TRBJ2-7 | TRBV18 | TRBD2 | . | TGTGCCAGCTCAATCGGATTAGCGGGGGACTACGAGCAGTACTTC | CASSIGLAGDYEQYF
TRBJ2-3 | TRBV24-1 | TRBD2 | . | TGTGCCACCAGTGAGCGGGGACTAGCGGGCTGGGGAGGCACAGATACGCAGTATTTT | CATSERGLAGWGGTDTQYF
TRBJ2-7 | TRBV5-1 | TRBD1 | . | TGCGCCAGCAGCTTATGGACAGGGGCTTACGAGCAGTACTTC | CASSLWTGAYEQYF
TRBJ2-3 | TRBV11-2 | . | . | TGTGCCAGCAGCTTACGGGGGTCTACAGATACGCAGTATTTT | CASSLRGSTDTQYF